The 23 T cell receptor beta chains below come from one sample, sequenced in a study of CD8 T cells in ankylosing spondylitis. TCRdb analysed the 5' RACE reads with MiXCR anew, one entry per CDR3 protein. The data contain around 490,000 distinct CDR3 sequences, 5.3% of them seen just once; the ten biggest clones take up 3% to 4.5%. Study conclusions and caveats: A TCR beta motif made of fewer than ten highly homologous variants seemed typical of ankylosing spondylitis blood.

These receptors have no known antigen. The sequencing input was blood, either unsorted or a sorted T cell fraction (not recorded which). The origin of the receptors is a male donor with ankylosing spondylitis.

The sample holds many counts of this clonotype. The chain employs TRBV12-3 or TRBV12-4 and TRBJ2-2; 7 nucleotides match TRBD1. This CDR3 region has 17 residues. V trimming: 4 bases; J trimming: 4 bases; junction bases outside the gene matches: 12. Written as DNA, the CDR3 is TGTGCCAGCAGTTCCTTAAGGGGGCGAATCACCACCGGGGAGCTGTTTTTT. This gives the protein CASSSLRGRITTGELFF.

This clonotype was counted at least ten times. V gene TRBV20-1 combines with J gene TRBJ1-1, with a possible D match to TRBD1 (5 bases). V lost 8 bases and J lost 3, with 16 bases in between. The CDR3 contains 13 residues. Looked up from germline, CDR1 is DFQATT and CDR2 is SNEGSKA (reference sequence). DNA for the CDR3: TGCAGTCCATCCAGGGTATTGGACACTGAAGCTTTCTTT. It translates to CSPSRVLDTEAFF.

At least ten counts were recorded for this clonotype. CDR3 sequence (DNA): TGTGCCAGCAGTTACTTGGGCACTGAAGCTTTCTTT. This translates into CASSYLGTEAFF. The genes are TRBV6-5 and TRBJ1-1; D gene unclear. Between the trimmed V and J ends, which lost 1 base and 4 bases, there was a span of 4 bases. Germline lookup yields CDR1 MNHEY and CDR2 SVGAGI. This CDR3 comprises 12 residues.

This clonotype was counted many times. The chain joins TRBV7-2 to TRBJ1-5; D unclear. Trimming removed 5 bases at V and 1 base at J, with 12 bases between. From germline, CDR1 is SGHTA and CDR2 FQGNSA. The CDR3 has 15 amino acids. The DNA of the CDR3 is TGTGCCAGCAGCCCTTGGGTCAGGAGCAATCAGCCCCAGCATTTT. Translated: CASSPWVRSNQPQHF.

Ten or more counts support this clonotype. This chain links TRBV5-1 with TRBJ2-3; D remains ambiguous. The CDR3 has 14 amino acids. Germline V lookup: CDR1 SGHRS, CDR2 YFSETQ. Trimming shortened V by 0 bases and J by 0 bases, and 5 bases separated the two germline ends. The CDR3 sequence: CASSLVQSTDTQYF. As DNA, the CDR3 is TGCGCCAGCAGCTTGGTTCAAAGCACAGATACGCAGTATTTT.

Remarks on this clonotype: This may come from a read error, since a much larger clone is one base off. V gene TRBV20-1 combines with J gene TRBJ2-5; 7 bases fit TRBD1. Germline V gives CDR1 DFQATT, CDR2 SNEGSKA (reference sequence). The CDR3 loop spans 14 amino acids. Trimming cost V 1 base and J 7 bases; bases outside gene matches: 9. The CDR3 bases are TGCAGTGCTAGAGCATCCGAGGGGGACAGGACCCAGTACTTC. It translates to CSARASEGDRTQYF.

This clonotype showed up just a few times. The chain recombines TRBV12-5 with TRBJ2-6; D perhaps matches TRBD2 (6 bases). CDR3 length: 16 amino acids. V lost 4 bases and J 4 bases, leaving 14 bases between the germline ends. Germline CDR1 is LGHNT and CDR2 is FRNRAP. In nucleotides, the CDR3 is TGTGCTAGTGGTTGGGGCGGGGCAAACGGGGCCAACGTCCTGACTTTC. Translation gives CASGWGGANGANVLTF.

This clonotype has at least ten counts. The V and J genes are TRBV18 and TRBJ1-1; D might be TRBD1 (5 bases). With 2 bases removed from V and 3 bases from J, the gap between germline ends came to 16 bases. Germline V gene sequence: CDR1 KGHSH, CDR2 LQKENI. This CDR3 is built from 16 residues. The CDR3 region has the DNA TGTGCCAGCTCACCAAACAGGCCCCCATGGGACACTGAAGCTTTCTTT. As protein: CASSPNRPPWDTEAFF.

This clonotype has at least ten counts. The chain employs TRBV29-1 and TRBJ2-3, with D tentatively TRBD2 (6 bases). CDR1 is SQVTM, CDR2 ANQGSEA, per germline. V was pared by 8 bases and J by 4 bases, with 13 bases between. The CDR3 runs to 12 residues. CDR3 loop: CSTRGGADTQYF. CDR3 coding DNA: TGCAGCACCCGAGGCGGGGCAGATACGCAGTATTTT.

This clonotype was observed a single time. This may be a read error, as it is one base from a much larger clone. This chain connects TRBV10-3 to TRBJ1-2; D gene uncertain. The V and J ends lost 10 bases and 4 bases respectively, with 13 bases between them. Germline V gene sequence: CDR1 ENHRY, CDR2 SYGVKD. The CDR3 has 12 amino acids. This CDR3 reads CATSVSFYGYTF. The CDR3 nucleotides are TGTGCCACTTCCGTGTCCTTCTATGGCTACACCTTC.

This clonotype was detected many times. The chain couples TRBV20-1 to TRBJ1-1; D not resolved. Trimming shortened V by 5 bases and J by 3 bases, and 10 bases separated the two germline ends. CDR1 DFQATT and CDR2 SNEGSKA come from the germline V gene (reference sequence). This CDR3 comprises 12 residues. CDR3 in DNA: TGCAGTGCTGTGATTGACGACACTGAAGCTTTCTTT. It yields the protein CSAVIDDTEAFF.

This clonotype has ten or more counts. The V call is TRBV5-5, the J call TRBJ2-7; D might be TRBD1 (6 bases). Per germline, CDR1 SGHKS and CDR2 YYEKEE (reference sequence). This CDR3 contains 14 residues. V was shortened by 4 bases and J by 4 bases, with 15 bases between the two germline ends. The CDR3 region is CASSLGQPYYEQYF. The CDR3, as DNA: TGTGCCAGCAGCCTAGGACAGCCGTATTACGAGCAGTACTTC.

This clonotype was recorded at least ten times. The V and J genes are TRBV7-2 and TRBJ2-4; a weak D match, TRBD1 (6 bases). This CDR3 region has 14 residues. The germline V gene has CDR1 SGHTA and CDR2 FQGNSA. With 5 bases removed from V and 10 bases from J, the gap between germline ends came to 18 bases. CDR3 DNA: TGTGCCAGCAGCCCACAGGGTTTAATGGGAATTCAGTACTTC. Translating gives CASSPQGLMGIQYF.

This clonotype appeared many times. The J gene is TRBJ2-5, the V gene TRBV6-2 or TRBV6-3; D may be TRBD1 or TRBD2 (5 bases each). The length of the CDR3 is 12 residues. From germline, CDR1 is MNHEY and CDR2 SVGEGT. V shed 8 bases and J shed 5 bases, with 12 bases lying between them. The CDR3 here is CASRRGEETQYF. The CDR3 coding sequence is TGTGCCAGCCGGAGAGGGGAGGAGACCCAGTACTTC.

This clonotype was picked up many times. This chain links TRBV7-9 with TRBJ2-5; D ambiguous. The CDR3 is 11 residues long. In germline, CDR1 is SEHNR, CDR2 FQNEAQ (reference sequence). V was shortened by 5 bases and J by 5 bases, with 6 bases between the two germline ends. The CDR3: CASSIRETQYF. CDR3 nucleotide sequence: TGTGCCAGCAGCATAAGGGAGACCCAGTACTTC.

This clonotype occurred many times. The chain links TRBV5-1 to TRBJ1-1; D perhaps matches TRBD1 (6 bases). V was shortened by 1 base and J by 9 bases, with 10 bases between the two germline ends. Germline CDR1 reads SGHRS; CDR2 reads YFSETQ. The CDR3 extends over 12 amino acids. The DNA of the CDR3 is TGCGCCAGCAGCTTGACAGGGATTCAAGCTTTCTTT. Translation gives CASSLTGIQAFF.

This clonotype was found many times. The rearrangement joins TRBV20-1 to TRBJ1-1; possible D gene TRBD1, 5 bases. Trimming took off 6 bases at V and 2 bases at J, with 13 bases between the two ends. CDR3 length equals 13 residues. CDR1 is DFQATT and CDR2 is SNEGSKA in the germline V gene (reference sequence). The CDR3 protein is CSAARDANTEAFF. CDR3 bases: TGCAGTGCCGCTCGGGACGCCAACACTGAAGCTTTCTTT.

This clonotype was counted many times. The V call is TRBV7-2, the J call TRBJ2-6; D unresolved. Trimming pared 5 bases from V and 0 bases from J, leaving 8 bases between. Germline V CDR1 and CDR2: SGHTA, FQGNSA. The CDR3 totals 15 residues. The CDR3 DNA reads TGTGCCAGCAGCCCCCAGATCTCTGGGGCCAACGTCCTGACTTTC. It encodes CASSPQISGANVLTF. The full variable domain, completed using reference TRBV7-2 and TRBJ2-6, is GAGVSQSPSNKVTEKGKDVELRCDPISGHTALYWYRQSLGQGLEFLIYFQGNSAPDKSGLPSDRFSAERTGGSVSTLTIQRTQQEDSAVYLCASSPQISGANVLTFGAGSRLTVL.

CDR3 amino acids: CASSQEVVGKQYF. For the CDR3, the DNA is TGCGCCAGCAGCCAAGAAGTCGTCGGGAAGCAGTACTTC. The chain uses TRBV4-3 and TRBJ2-7, with a possible D match to TRBD2 (5 bases). Looked up from germline, CDR1 is LGHNA and CDR2 is YSLEER. The CDR3 consists of 13 residues. V gave up 0 bases and J gave up 8 bases, with 11 bases separating them.

The genes are TRBV6-2 or TRBV6-3 and TRBJ2-4; no definite D call. With 3 bases removed from V and 2 bases from J, the gap between germline ends came to 11 bases. This CDR3 contains 15 residues. CDR1 is MNHEY, CDR2 SVGEGT, per germline. As DNA, the CDR3 is TGTGCCAGCAGTTATCGGAGAGCGCCCAAAAACATTCAGTACTTC. It specifies CASSYRRAPKNIQYF.

This clonotype was picked up many times. This chain connects TRBV6-5 to TRBJ1-1; tentative D call: TRBD1 (6 bases). The CDR3 extends over 13 amino acids. Trimming cost V 3 bases and J 7 bases, with 12 bases left between them. In germline, CDR1 is MNHEY, CDR2 SVGAGI. CDR3 protein: CASSYDRNVEAFF. CDR3 sequence (DNA): TGTGCCAGCAGTTATGACAGGAACGTTGAAGCTTTCTTT.

This clonotype has ten or more counts. This chain uses TRBV7-9 with TRBJ2-7, with D possibly matching TRBD2 (5 bases). The CDR3 is made up of 15 amino acids. V dropped 2 bases and J dropped 2 bases, with 13 bases sitting between them. Germline V gives CDR1 SEHNR, CDR2 FQNEAQ (reference sequence). CDR3: CASSLFFGKTYEQYF. DNA of the CDR3: TGTGCCAGCAGCTTATTTTTCGGGAAGACCTACGAGCAGTACTTC.

This clonotype was recorded at least ten times. The CDR3 sequence: CASSSTGLSGNTIYF. CDR3 bases: TGTGCCAGCAGTTCAACAGGCCTCTCTGGAAACACCATATATTTT. This chain connects TRBV28 to TRBJ1-3; D is perhaps TRBD1 (5 bases). V lost 4 bases and J lost 0, with 10 bases in between. CDR1 MDHEN and CDR2 SYDVKM come from the germline V gene. This CDR3 spans 15 amino acids.